Sequencing of this T cell receptor beta chain was carried out in a study of blood T cell repertoires in COVID-19. Study as a whole: The United States, Italy and Spain were the sources of the acute and convalescent COVID-19 samples. PBMCs, B-cell-depleted T cells, or T cells were the source of the cDNA or gDNA that made up the material.

Seattle patient enrollment occurred during active infection, with longitudinal follow-up thereafter. In the study's own analysis: Using reference gene primer amplification, nucleated cell counts were estimated. Here immunoSEQ multiplex PCR was the method, and the copy in TCRdb shows in-frame clones only, minus some. V and J calls plus clone size are reproduced from that table; the DNA served to infer D and trimming. The data show 200,000 to 300,000 clones, 75% to 95% seen once. The clonotype was recovered from a young adult with COVID-19, enrolled during active disease. The source material was peripheral blood.

The CDR3 DNA follows: TGTGCCAGCAGTCCCCAGGGACAAGCGAATTATCAGCCCCAGCATTTT. This gives the protein CASSPQGQANYQPQHF. J is TRBJ1-5 and V is TRBV27, with a weak D call TRBD1 (6 bases). Per the germline V gene, CDR1 is MNHEY and CDR2 is SMNVEV (reference sequence). The CDR3 covers 16 residues. Trimming shortened V by 5 bases and J by 5 bases, and 19 bases separated the two germline ends.